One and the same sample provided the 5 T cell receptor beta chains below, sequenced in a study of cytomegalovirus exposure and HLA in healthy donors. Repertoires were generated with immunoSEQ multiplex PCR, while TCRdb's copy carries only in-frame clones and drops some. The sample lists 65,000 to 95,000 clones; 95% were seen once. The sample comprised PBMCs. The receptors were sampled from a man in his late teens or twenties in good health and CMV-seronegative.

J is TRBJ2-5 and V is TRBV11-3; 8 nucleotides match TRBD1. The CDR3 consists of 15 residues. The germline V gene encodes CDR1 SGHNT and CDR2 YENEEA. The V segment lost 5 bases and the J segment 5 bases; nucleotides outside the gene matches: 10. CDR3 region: CASSPGTGQDETQYF. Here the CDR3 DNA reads TGTGCCAGCAGCCCAGGGACAGGTCAGGACGAGACCCAGTACTTC.

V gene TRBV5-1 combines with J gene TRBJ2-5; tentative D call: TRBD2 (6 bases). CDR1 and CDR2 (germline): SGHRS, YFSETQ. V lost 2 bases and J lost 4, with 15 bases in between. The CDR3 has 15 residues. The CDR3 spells CASSLGGVLVETQYF. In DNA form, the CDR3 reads TGCGCCAGCAGCTTAGGAGGGGTCCTGGTAGAGACCCAGTACTTC. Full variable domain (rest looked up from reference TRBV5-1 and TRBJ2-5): KAGVTQTPRYLIKTRGQQVTLSCSPISGHRSVSWYQQTPGQGLQFLFEYFSETQRNKGNFPGRFSGRQFSNSRSEMNVSTLELGDSALYLCASSLGGVLVETQYFGPGTRLLVL.

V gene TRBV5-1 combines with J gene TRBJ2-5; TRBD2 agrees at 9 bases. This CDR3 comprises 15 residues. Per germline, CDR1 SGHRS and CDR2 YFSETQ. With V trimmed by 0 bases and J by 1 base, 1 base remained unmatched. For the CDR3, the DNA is TGCGCCAGCAGCTTGGAGCGGGGGGTCCAAGAGACCCAGTACTTC. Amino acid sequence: CASSLERGVQETQYF.

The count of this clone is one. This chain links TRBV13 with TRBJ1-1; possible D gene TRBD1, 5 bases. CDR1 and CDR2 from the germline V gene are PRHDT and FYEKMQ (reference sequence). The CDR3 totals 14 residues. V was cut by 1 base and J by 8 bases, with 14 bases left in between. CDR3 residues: CASSLDFAGGEAFF. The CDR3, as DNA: TGTGCCAGCAGCTTAGACTTCGCCGGGGGGGAAGCTTTCTTT. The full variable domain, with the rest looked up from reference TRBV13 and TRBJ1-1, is AAGVIQSPRHLIKEKRETATLKCYPIPRHDTVYWYQQGPGQDPQFLISFYEKMQSDKGSIPDRFSAQQFSDYHSELNMSSLELGDSALYFCASSLDFAGGEAFFGQGTRLTVV.

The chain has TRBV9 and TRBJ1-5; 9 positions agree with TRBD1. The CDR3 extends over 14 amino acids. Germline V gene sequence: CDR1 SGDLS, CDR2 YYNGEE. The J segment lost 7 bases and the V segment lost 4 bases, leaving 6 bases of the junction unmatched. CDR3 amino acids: CASSMGQGNQPQHF. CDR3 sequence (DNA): TGTGCCAGCAGCATGGGACAGGGAAACCAGCCCCAGCATTTT. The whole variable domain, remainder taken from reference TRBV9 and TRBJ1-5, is DSGVTQTPKHLITATGQRVTLRCSPRSGDLSVYWYQQSLDQGLQFLIQYYNGEERAKGNILERFSAQQFPDLHSELNLSSLELGDSALYFCASSMGQGNQPQHFGDGTRLSIL.